The source of this TCR beta chain is a study of PD-1 blockade in classical Hodgkin lymphoma. Overall study context: Nivolumab was administered to patients intravenously at 3 mg/kg every 2 weeks.

TCRdb's copy holds only in-frame clones and misses some; the assay was immunoSEQ multiplex PCR. The table lists about 64,000 clones, around nine tenths of them singletons. Noted time point: cycle 4 day 1 (C4D1), after six to seven weeks of nivolumab. No patient escaped relapse after autologous stem cell transplantation, and brentuximab vedotin exposure varied. Reported best responses ranged across complete response, partial response or progressive disease. The CDR3 runs 16 residues. V shed 0 bases and J 5 bases; nucleotides not matched to a gene: 9. Germline V gene sequence: CDR1 LNHNV, CDR2 YYDKDF (reference sequence).

This receptor was identified in a human donor with classical Hodgkin lymphoma. The input for sequencing was peripheral blood mononuclear cells (PBMCs), taken before the fourth cycle of nivolumab. This chain joins TRBV15 and TRBJ2-5, with 7 nucleotides matching TRBD2. CDR3 sequence: CATSRDTPGGGETQYF. Here the CDR3 DNA reads TGTGCCACCAGCAGAGATACCCCGGGGGGAGGGGAGACCCAGTACTTC.